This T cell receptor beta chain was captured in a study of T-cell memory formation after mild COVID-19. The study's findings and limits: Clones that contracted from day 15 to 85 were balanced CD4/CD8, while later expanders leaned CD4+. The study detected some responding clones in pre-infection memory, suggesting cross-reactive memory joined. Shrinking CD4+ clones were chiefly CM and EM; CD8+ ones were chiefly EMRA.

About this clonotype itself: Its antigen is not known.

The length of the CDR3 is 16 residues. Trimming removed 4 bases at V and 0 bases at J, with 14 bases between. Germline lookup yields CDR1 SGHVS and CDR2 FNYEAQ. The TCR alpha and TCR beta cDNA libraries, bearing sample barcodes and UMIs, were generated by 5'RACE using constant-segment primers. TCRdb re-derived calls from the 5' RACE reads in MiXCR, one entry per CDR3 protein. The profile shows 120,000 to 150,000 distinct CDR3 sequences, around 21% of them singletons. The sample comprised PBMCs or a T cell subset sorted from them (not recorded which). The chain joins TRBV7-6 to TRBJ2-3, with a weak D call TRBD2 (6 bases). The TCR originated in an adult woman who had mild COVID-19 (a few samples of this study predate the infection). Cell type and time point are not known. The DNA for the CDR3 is TGTGCCAGCAGCTCCCCTCTAGCGAGCAGCACAGATACGCAGTATTTT. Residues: CASSSPLASSTDTQYF.